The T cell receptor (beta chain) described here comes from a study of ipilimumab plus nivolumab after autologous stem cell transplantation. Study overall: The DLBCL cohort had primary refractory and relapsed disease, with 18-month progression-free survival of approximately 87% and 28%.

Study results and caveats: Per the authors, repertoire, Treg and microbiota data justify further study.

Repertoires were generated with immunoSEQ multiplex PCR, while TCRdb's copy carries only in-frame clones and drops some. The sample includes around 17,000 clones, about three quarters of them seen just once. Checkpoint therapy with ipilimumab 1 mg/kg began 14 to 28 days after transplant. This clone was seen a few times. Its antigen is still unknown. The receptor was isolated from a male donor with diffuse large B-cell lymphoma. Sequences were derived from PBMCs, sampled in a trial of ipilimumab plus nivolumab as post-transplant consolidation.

For the CDR3, the DNA is TGTGCCTGGAGTTTTGGGGAGGGCACTGAAGCTTTCTTT. Translating gives CAWSFGEGTEAFF. The chain uses TRBV30 and TRBJ1-1; no clear D gene. V was shortened by 2 bases and J by 4 bases, with 11 bases between the two germline ends. The CDR3 consists of 13 residues. The germline V gene has CDR1 GTSNPN and CDR2 SVGIG (reference sequence). Full variable domain (outside the CDR3, taken from reference TRBV30 and TRBJ1-1): SQTIHQWPATLVQPVGSPLSLECTVEGTSNPNLYWYRQAAGRGLQLLFYSVGIGQISSEVPQNLSASRPQDRQFILSSKKLLLSDSGFYLCAWSFGEGTEAFFGQGTRLTVV.